One and the same sample provided the 30 T cell receptor beta chains below, sequenced in a study of CD8+ T cells in alopecia areata. cDNA prepared by RNA extraction and subsequent reverse transcription served as the template for sequencing. The method was immunoSEQ multiplex PCR; TCRdb's version includes in-frame clones alone and lacks a portion of them. This sample carries 90,000 to 120,000 clones, about 83% of them seen once, and the ten largest clones take less than 30%. The treatment is: oral pan-JAK inhibitor, 5-10 mg twice daily. The sample in question was CD8+ T cells sorted from blood, obtained at week 24, from a patient treated with tofacitinib. These receptor sequences come from a human donor with alopecia areata.

This chain links TRBV27 with TRBJ2-3; 7 bases are shared with TRBD2. The germline V gene encodes CDR1 MNHEY and CDR2 SMNVEV (reference sequence). The CDR3 consists of 16 residues. V lost 6 bases and J lost 1; bases outside the gene matches: 10. CDR3 DNA sequence: TGTGCCAGCAGCGGGGAGGGGTTTCAAGGCACAGATACGCAGTATTTT. Protein sequence: CASSGEGFQGTDTQYF.

The rearrangement links TRBV19 to TRBJ1-5; 11 bases fit TRBD1. J was trimmed by 0 bases and V by 8 bases; bases with no gene match: 6. Germline CDR1 LNHDA, CDR2 SQIVND (reference sequence). CDR3 length: 16 residues. CDR3 residues: CASGTGGLNSNQPQHF. CDR3 DNA sequence: TGTGCCAGTGGGACAGGGGGACTTAATAGCAATCAGCCCCAGCATTTT.

This rearrangement joins TRBV10-3 to TRBJ2-7; tentative D call: TRBD1 (6 bases). Germline CDR1 ENHRY, CDR2 SYGVKD. This CDR3 is built from 15 residues. Trimming removed 0 bases from V and 3 bases from J, with 12 bases in between. DNA of the CDR3: TGTGCCATCAGTGAGTCCCAGGGGCCGTTCTACGAGCAGTACTTC. It codes for CAISESQGPFYEQYF.

J is TRBJ2-7 and V is TRBV16, with 8 bases fitting TRBD1. V was clipped by 5 bases and J by 5 bases; unmatched bases: 5. CDR3 length equals 13 residues. Germline V CDR1 and CDR2: KGHSY, FQNENV. The CDR3 protein is CASSRTGWDEQYF. The CDR3 bases are TGTGCCAGCAGCAGGACAGGGTGGGACGAGCAGTACTTC.

The chain uses TRBV14 and TRBJ2-1; D is uncertain. The germline V and J ends were trimmed by 1 base and 10 bases, with 11 bases remaining between them. Germline-derived CDR1 and CDR2 are SGHDN and FVKESK. CDR3 size: 13 residues. CDR3 sequence (DNA): TGTGCCAGCAGCCAAGCGATTGGGTCGGAGCAGTTCTTC. Residues: CASSQAIGSEQFF. Based on the CDR3 plus reference TRBV14 and TRBJ2-1, the full variable domain is EAGVTQFPSHSVIEKGQTVTLRCDPISGHDNLYWYRRVMGKEIKFLLHFVKESKQDESGMPNNRFLAERTGGTYSTLKVQPAELEDSGVYFCASSQAIGSEQFFGPGTRLTVL.

V is TRBV5-1 and J is TRBJ1-1; unclear D gene. CDR3 length: 13 residues. From germline, CDR1 is SGHRS and CDR2 YFSETQ. V lost 4 bases, J lost 1 base, and 8 bases lay in between. Here the CDR3 reads CASSPPGNTEAFF. In nucleotides, the CDR3 is TGCGCCAGCAGCCCCCCGGGGAACACTGAAGCTTTCTTT.

V gene TRBV6-6 combines with J gene TRBJ2-4; maybe TRBD1 (6 bases). Germline assignment: CDR1 MNHNY and CDR2 SVGAGI (reference sequence). Trimming removed 6 bases at V and 0 bases at J, with 12 bases between. CDR3 size: 15 residues. The CDR3 reads CASSLTGIAKNIQYF. The CDR3 coding sequence is TGTGCCAGCAGCCTCACAGGGATAGCCAAAAACATTCAGTACTTC.

The V call is TRBV4-2, the J call TRBJ2-7; D is perhaps TRBD1 (6 bases). V gave up 4 bases and J gave up 4 bases, with 14 bases separating them. The germline V gene has CDR1 LGHNA and CDR2 YNFKEQ. The length of the CDR3 is 14 residues. In DNA form, the CDR3 reads TGTGCCAGCAGCCCTGGTGGGGGCGGGTACGAGCAGTACTTC. Its translation is CASSPGGGGYEQYF.

This clone was seen a handful of times. V gene TRBV30 combines with J gene TRBJ2-1; TRBD1 matches at 10 bases. J gave up 2 bases and V 3 bases, and 10 bases lay outside the gene matches. From germline, CDR1 is GTSNPN and CDR2 SVGIG (reference sequence). This CDR3 spans 17 amino acids. CDR3 protein: CAWSVDRDRGTYNEQFF. The CDR3 nucleotides read TGTGCCTGGAGCGTAGACCGGGACAGGGGCACCTACAATGAGCAGTTCTTC.

With respect to this clone: Other nucleotide sequences from this sample produce the same CDR3. This rearrangement joins TRBV5-1 to TRBJ1-1, with D unclear. The V gene's germline CDR1 is SGHRS and CDR2 YFSETQ. The V end was cut by 0 bases, the J end by 0 bases, with 3 bases between. The CDR3 is 13 residues long. The CDR3 spells CASSLEVNTEAFF. CDR3 coding DNA: TGCGCCAGCAGCTTGGAAGTGAACACTGAAGCTTTCTTT.

This chain connects TRBV5-4 to TRBJ2-2; D might be TRBD1 or TRBD2, each matching 5 bases. Trimming took 4 bases from V and 7 from J, leaving 11 bases between them. This CDR3 has 13 residues. The germline gives CDR1 SGHNT, CDR2 YYREEE (reference sequence). The CDR3 sequence is CASSIGTVGELFF. Here the CDR3 DNA reads TGTGCCAGCAGCATCGGGACCGTCGGGGAGCTGTTTTTT.

The genes are TRBV29-1 and TRBJ2-3; no firm D call. V was clipped by 4 bases and J by 10 bases, with 9 bases between them. Germline V lookup: CDR1 SQVTM, CDR2 ANQGSEA. The CDR3 is 10 amino acids. As DNA, the CDR3 is TGCAGCGTTGGTCCCAGTGCGCAGTATTTT. Translation gives CSVGPSAQYF.

This chain uses TRBV10-2 with TRBJ2-7; D may match TRBD1 or TRBD2 (6 bases each). The CDR3 sequence is 13 residues long. Per germline, CDR1 WSHSY and CDR2 SAAADI. With 4 bases removed from V and 3 bases from J, the gap between germline ends came to 10 bases. In nucleotides, the CDR3 is TGCGCCAGCAGTGTAGGAGGGGGCTACGAGCAGTACTTC. Its protein product is CASSVGGGYEQYF.

V usage is TRBV2 and J usage is TRBJ2-1; possible D gene TRBD2, 6 bases. The CDR3 is made up of 18 amino acids. V lost 6 bases, J lost 8 bases, and 29 bases lay in between. Germline loops: CDR1 SNHLY, CDR2 FYNNEI. The CDR3 DNA reads as TGTGCCAGCAGCCACCCTCAACAGCGATCCCGGGGGTCGGATGAGCAGTTCTTC. Amino acid sequence: CASSHPQQRSRGSDEQFF.

In nucleotides, the CDR3 is TGTGCCAGCAGCTCGGACTCCCTGGAGCAGTACTTC. It codes for CASSSDSLEQYF. The V call is TRBV4-2, the J call TRBJ2-7; a weak D match, TRBD2 (5 bases). The CDR3 consists of 12 residues. The germline V and J ends were trimmed by 5 bases and 7 bases, with 12 bases remaining between them. Per the germline V gene, CDR1 is LGHNA and CDR2 is YNFKEQ.

This chain joins TRBV4-3 and TRBJ2-7; D is possibly TRBD2 (5 bases). The V end was cut by 1 base, the J end by 2 bases, with 12 bases between. The CDR3 spans 15 residues. Germline assignment: CDR1 LGHNA and CDR2 YSLEER. The CDR3 region is CASSQADGVPYEQYF. CDR3 DNA: TGCGCCAGCAGCCAAGCAGACGGGGTTCCCTACGAGCAGTACTTC.

The V gene is TRBV7-9, the J gene TRBJ2-7; D is possibly TRBD1 (6 bases). Germline V lookup: CDR1 SEHNR, CDR2 FQNEAQ (reference sequence). Trimming cost V 3 bases and J 3 bases, with 12 bases left between them. This CDR3 has 14 residues. The CDR3 bases are TGTGCCAGCAGCTTCCGGGACATCGGCTACGAGCAGTACTTC. Encoded protein: CASSFRDIGYEQYF.

V and J are TRBV19 and TRBJ1-1; D is unresolved. The V end was cut by 3 bases, the J end by 8 bases, with 13 bases between. CDR1 and CDR2 from the germline V gene are LNHDA and SQIVND (reference sequence). This CDR3 spans 13 amino acids. CDR3 sequence (DNA): TGTGCCAGTAGTATCTACGGGCCTACGGAAGCTTTCTTT. This translates into CASSIYGPTEAFF.

The chain joins TRBV7-9 to TRBJ2-2; 10 nucleotides align to TRBD1. The germline V gene encodes CDR1 SEHNR and CDR2 FQNEAQ (reference sequence). V dropped 7 bases and J dropped 1; count of bases not matched to a gene: 6. The CDR3 consists of 16 residues. CDR3 nucleotides: TGTGCCAGCACCCCCCGGGACAGGGGGAACACCGGGGAGCTGTTTTTT. It translates to CASTPRDRGNTGELFF.

This clone was found a few times. This chain links TRBV7-2 with TRBJ1-5, with 8 bases identical to TRBD1. The V and J ends lost 5 bases and 3 bases, in that order; junction bases with no gene match: 6. Per the germline V gene, CDR1 is SGHTA and CDR2 is FQGNSA. This CDR3 contains 15 residues. The CDR3: CASSPGQGFNQPQHF. CDR3 nucleotide sequence: TGTGCCAGCAGCCCTGGACAGGGTTTCAATCAGCCCCAGCATTTT.

Only one count was recorded for this clone. J is TRBJ1-1 and V is TRBV27; D gene uncertain. The V end was cut by 0 bases, the J end by 2 bases, with 4 bases between. Per germline, CDR1 MNHEY and CDR2 SMNVEV (reference sequence). The CDR3 is 13 residues long. CDR3 residues: CASSLSRNTEAFF. The CDR3 DNA is TGTGCCAGCAGTTTATCGCGTAACACTGAAGCTTTCTTT.

This clone was observed a single time. CDR3 DNA sequence: TGCAGCGTTGAAGGGGATAATGAAAAACTGTTTTTT. Translation: CSVEGDNEKLFF. V and J are TRBV29-1 and TRBJ1-4, with D unresolved. Trimming removed 1 base at V and 4 bases at J, with 4 bases between. Germline V gene lookup returns CDR1 SQVTM and CDR2 ANQGSEA. This CDR3 is 12 amino acids long.

The chain recombines TRBV7-6 with TRBJ2-5; D tentatively fits TRBD1 or TRBD2 (7 bases each). The J call could be wrong; TRBJ2-7 is a better fit for the DNA end. The V gene's germline CDR1 is SGHVS and CDR2 FNYEAQ. The length of the CDR3 is 14 residues. CDR3 protein: CASSYRQGGDEQYF. In DNA form, the CDR3 reads TGTGCCAGCAGCTACAGACAGGGAGGGGACGAGCAGTACTTC.

This chain uses TRBV9 with TRBJ2-5; the match to TRBD2 covers 8 bases. This CDR3 is built from 15 residues. The V gene end was trimmed by 1 base and the J gene end by 5 bases; junction bases not matched to a gene: 7. Germline values: CDR1 SGDLS, CDR2 YYNGEE. CDR3 nucleotide sequence: TGTGCCAGCAGCGTAACTACTAGCGGCGGGGAGACCCAGTACTTC. Amino acid sequence: CASSVTTSGGETQYF.

The rearrangement joins TRBV7-9 to TRBJ2-7, with D unresolved. Germline CDR1 SEHNR, CDR2 FQNEAQ (reference sequence). The germline V and J ends were trimmed by 1 base and 6 bases, with 13 bases remaining between them. The CDR3 runs 14 residues. CDR3 residues: CASSLDPKPSEQYF. CDR3 nucleotides: TGTGCCAGCAGCTTAGATCCGAAACCCAGCGAGCAGTACTTC.

The chain carries TRBV7-2 and TRBJ2-7; 11 nucleotides match TRBD2. Germline CDR1 reads SGHTA; CDR2 reads FQGNSA. V gave up 6 bases and J gave up 7 bases; unmatched junction bases: 14. CDR3 size: 16 residues. The CDR3 DNA follows: TGTGCCAGCAGTCCGATTAGCGGGGGGGCTTTGGGAGAGCAGTACTTC. As protein: CASSPISGGALGEQYF.

The chain combines TRBV9 with TRBJ2-7; 8 bases line up with TRBD1. Germline CDR1 reads SGDLS; CDR2 reads YYNGEE. The J segment lost 5 bases and the V segment lost 3 bases, leaving 13 bases of the junction unmatched. The CDR3 contains 16 residues. CDR3 bases: TGTGCCAGCAGCGAGCCCTCGGACAGGGAAGAGAACGAGCAGTACTTC. Amino acids: CASSEPSDREENEQYF. Complete variable domain (other parts from reference TRBV9 and TRBJ2-7): DSGVTQTPKHLITATGQRVTLRCSPRSGDLSVYWYQQSLDQGLQFLIQYYNGEERAKGNILERFSAQQFPDLHSELNLSSLELGDSALYFCASSEPSDREENEQYFGPGTRLTVT.

The gene calls are TRBV4-1 and TRBJ1-2, with D unresolved. This CDR3 has 14 amino acids. The V end lost 0 bases, the J end lost 1 base, and 6 bases lay between the germline ends. Germline CDR1 and CDR2: MGHRA and YSYEKL. CDR3 loop: CASSQEPGNYGYTF. DNA of the CDR3: TGCGCCAGCAGCCAAGAGCCGGGTAACTATGGCTACACCTTC.

The CDR3 DNA sequence: TGTGCCAGCAGCTTAGGACAGGGGTCCAAGACCCAGTACTTC. Its translation: CASSLGQGSKTQYF. The rearrangement links TRBV5-6 to TRBJ2-5; 9 bases agree with TRBD1. The V segment lost 2 bases and the J segment 6 bases; nucleotides outside the gene matches: 5. There are 14 residues in the CDR3. The germline V gene encodes CDR1 SGHDT and CDR2 YYEEEE.

The genes are TRBV2 and TRBJ2-7; D gene ambiguous. This CDR3 has 14 residues. The V and J ends lost 2 bases and 0 bases respectively, with 8 bases between them. Germline values: CDR1 SNHLY, CDR2 FYNNEI. The CDR3 sequence: CASSEPGFSYEQYF. As DNA, the CDR3 is TGTGCCAGCAGTGAACCCGGGTTCTCCTACGAGCAGTACTTC.